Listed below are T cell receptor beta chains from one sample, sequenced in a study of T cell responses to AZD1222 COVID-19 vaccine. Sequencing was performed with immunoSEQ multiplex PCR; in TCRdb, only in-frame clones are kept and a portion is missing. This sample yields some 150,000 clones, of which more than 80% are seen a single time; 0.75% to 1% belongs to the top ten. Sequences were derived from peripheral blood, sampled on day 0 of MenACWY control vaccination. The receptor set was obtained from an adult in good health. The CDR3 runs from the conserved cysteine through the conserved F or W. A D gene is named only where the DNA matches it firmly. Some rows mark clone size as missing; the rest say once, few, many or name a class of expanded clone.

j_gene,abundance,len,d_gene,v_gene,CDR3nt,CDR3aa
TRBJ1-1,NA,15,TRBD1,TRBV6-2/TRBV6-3,TGTGCCAGCAGTTACGCGGGGACAGTGAACACTGAAGCTTTCTTT,CASSYAGTVNTEAFF
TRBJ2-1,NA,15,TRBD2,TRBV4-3,TGCGCCAGCAGCCAAGTTGGGGGGGGAGTTGATGAGCAGTTCTTC,CASSQVGGGVDEQFF
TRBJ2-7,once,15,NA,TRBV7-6,TGTGCCAGCAGCTTAGGGACAGACCTCTCCTACGAGCAGTACTTC,CASSLGTDLSYEQYF
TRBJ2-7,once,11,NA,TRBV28,TGTGCCAGCAGCGACTCGATAGAGCAGTACTTC,CASSDSIEQYF
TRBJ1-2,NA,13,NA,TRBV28,TGTGCCACCCATTCGGCGACGGATTATGGCTACACCTTC,CATHSATDYGYTF
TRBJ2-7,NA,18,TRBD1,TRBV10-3,TGTGCCATCAGTGAGTCGAGGGGGACAGGGAGATTTTTCTATGAGCAGTACTTC,CAISESRGTGRFFYEQYF
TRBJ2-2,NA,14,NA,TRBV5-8,TGTGCCAGCACCCGCAGGGGAAGCACCGGGGAGCTGTTTTTT,CASTRRGSTGELFF
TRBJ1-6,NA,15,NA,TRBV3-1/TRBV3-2,TGTGCCAGCAGCCAAGATCGGGGATCAGGTTCACCCCTCCACTTT,CASSQDRGSGSPLHF
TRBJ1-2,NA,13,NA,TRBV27,TGTGCCAGCAGTTTACGAGGAAACTATGGCTACACCTTC,CASSLRGNYGYTF
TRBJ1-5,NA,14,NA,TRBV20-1,TGCAGTGCTAGTCGGTCCGCAGGGAATCAGCCCCAGCATTTT,CSASRSAGNQPQHF
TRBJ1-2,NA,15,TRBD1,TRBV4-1,TGCGCCAGCAGCCAGTCGACAGGGATCGGCTATGGCTACACCTTC,CASSQSTGIGYGYTF
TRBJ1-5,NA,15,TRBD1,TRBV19,TGTGCCAGTAGTGGGGACAGAGGGATCGGGCAGCCCCAGCATTTT,CASSGDRGIGQPQHF
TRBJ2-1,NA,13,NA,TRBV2,TGTGCCAGCAGGAACCCTCAGGGGCATGAGCAGTTCTTC,CASRNPQGHEQFF
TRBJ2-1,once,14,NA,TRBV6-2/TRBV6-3,TGTGCCAGCAGTTGGGGGACGTCGTCGAATGAGCAGTTCTTC,CASSWGTSSNEQFF
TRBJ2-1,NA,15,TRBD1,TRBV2,TGTGCCAGCACTTCTGGACAGGGGGGATGGGATGAGCAGTTCTTC,CASTSGQGGWDEQFF
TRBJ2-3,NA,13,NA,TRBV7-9,TGTGCCAGCAGCTCCCAAGGTGCGGATACGCAGTATTTT,CASSSQGADTQYF
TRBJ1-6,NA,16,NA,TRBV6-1,TGTGCCAGCAGTGAACGAAGAATCAGGGAAAATTCACCCCTCCACTTT,CASSERRIRENSPLHF
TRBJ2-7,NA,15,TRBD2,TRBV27,TGTGCCAGCAGTTTACTAGCGGCCCGCTCCTACGAGCAGTACTTC,CASSLLAARSYEQYF
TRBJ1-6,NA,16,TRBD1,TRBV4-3,TGCGCCAGCAGCCAAGATGGGACAGCCGTTAATTCACCCCTCCACTTT,CASSQDGTAVNSPLHF